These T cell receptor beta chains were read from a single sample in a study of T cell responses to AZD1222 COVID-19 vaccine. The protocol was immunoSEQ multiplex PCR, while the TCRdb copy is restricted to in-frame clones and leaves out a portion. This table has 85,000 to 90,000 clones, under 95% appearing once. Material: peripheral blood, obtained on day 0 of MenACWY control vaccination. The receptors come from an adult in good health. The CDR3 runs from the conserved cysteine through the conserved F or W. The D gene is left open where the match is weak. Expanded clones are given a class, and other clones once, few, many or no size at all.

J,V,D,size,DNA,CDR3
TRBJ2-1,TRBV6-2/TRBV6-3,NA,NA,TGTGCCAGCAGTTACTCGTCCGCAGAATACAATGAGCAGTTCTTC,CASSYSSAEYNEQFF
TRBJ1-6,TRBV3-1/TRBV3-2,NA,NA,TGTGCCAGCAGCCAACGGACGGATAATTCACCCCTCCACTTT,CASSQRTDNSPLHF
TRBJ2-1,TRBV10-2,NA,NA,TGCGCCAGCAGTGAGTGGGCTAGCTCCTACAATGAGCAGTTCTTC,CASSEWASSYNEQFF
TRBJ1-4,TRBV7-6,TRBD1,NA,TGTGCCAGCAGCTTACTCCCGGGACAGGGTCAAAAACTGTTTTTT,CASSLLPGQGQKLFF
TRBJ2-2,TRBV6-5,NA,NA,TGTGCCAGCACGGGACACTCGAACACCGGGGAGCTGTTTTTT,CASTGHSNTGELFF
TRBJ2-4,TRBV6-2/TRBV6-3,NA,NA,TGTGCCAGCAGCCTCGTCCTAAACATTCAGTACTTC,CASSLVLNIQYF
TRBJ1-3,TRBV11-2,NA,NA,TGTGCCAGCAGCCGGAGGACACATGGAAACACCATATATTTT,CASSRRTHGNTIYF
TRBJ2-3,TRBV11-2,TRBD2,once,TGTGCCAGCAGCTCACTAGCGAACGGACGTACAGATACGCAGTATTTT,CASSSLANGRTDTQYF
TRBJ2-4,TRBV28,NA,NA,TGTGCCAGCTCGAGTTGGCACATTCAGTACTTC,CASSSWHIQYF
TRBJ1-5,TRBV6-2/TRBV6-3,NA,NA,TGTGCCAGCAGTTACGCAGGGGAAGATCAGCCCCAGCATTTT,CASSYAGEDQPQHF
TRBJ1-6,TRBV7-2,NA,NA,TGTGCCAGCAGCCCGGGGACACGACTATCTTCACCCCTCCACTTT,CASSPGTRLSSPLHF
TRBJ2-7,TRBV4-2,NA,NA,TGTGCCAGCAGCCATGGCGGGGACCTCTCCTACGAGCAGTACTTC,CASSHGGDLSYEQYF
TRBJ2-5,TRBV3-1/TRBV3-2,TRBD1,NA,TGTGCCAGCAGCCCGGGACAGGGCGGGGAGACCCAGTACTTC,CASSPGQGGETQYF
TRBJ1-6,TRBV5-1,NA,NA,TGCGCCAGCAGTCAGGGTGGCGGATCACCCCTCCACTTT,CASSQGGGSPLHF
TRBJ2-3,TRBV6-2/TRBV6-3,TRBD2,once,TGTGCCAGCAGTTACTCCCCGACTAGCGGGGATGAAGATACGCAGTATTTT,CASSYSPTSGDEDTQYF
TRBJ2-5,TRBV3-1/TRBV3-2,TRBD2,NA,TGTGCCAGCAGCCACCAAGAGGTAGTAGCGGGGAAAGAGACCCAGTACTTC,CASSHQEVVAGKETQYF
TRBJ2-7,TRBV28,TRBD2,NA,TGTGCCAGCAGACTAGCGGGAGACTACGAGCAGTACTTC,CASRLAGDYEQYF
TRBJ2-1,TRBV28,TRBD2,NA,TGTGCCAGCAGTTTATCAGCCGGGACTAGCGGGGGGGCCACCTACAATGAGCAGTTCTTC,CASSLSAGTSGGATYNEQFF
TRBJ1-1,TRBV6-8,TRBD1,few,TGTGCCAGCAGTCGTAACAGGGGGGCAGCTTTCTTT,CASSRNRGAAFF
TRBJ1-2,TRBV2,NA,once,TGTGCCAGCAGTGAACAGGCCTATGGCTACACCTTC,CASSEQAYGYTF
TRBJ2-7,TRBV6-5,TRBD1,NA,TGTGCCACACAGGGGAGCATCGAGCAGTACTTC,CATQGSIEQYF